The present TCR beta chain was sequenced within a study of blood T cell repertoires in COVID-19. Background on the study: COVID-19 samples, acute and convalescent, were from the United States, Italy and Spain. T cells, B-cell-depleted T cells, or PBMCs supplied cDNA or gDNA.

In the authors' workflow: Amplification of reference gene primers was used by the study to estimate nucleated cell counts. Libraries were prepared by immunoSEQ multiplex PCR; TCRdb keeps only in-frame clonotypes and omits some of them. V, J and clone size are those of that table, while D and trimming were read from the DNA. The top ten clones hold more than 14% of a sample with tens of thousands of clones, approximately 83% of them seen once. The V and J ends lost 0 bases and 1 base, in that order; junction bases with no gene match: 5. The V gene's germline CDR1 is LGHNA and CDR2 YSLEER. The CDR3 is made up of 16 amino acids.

This clonotype originated in a human donor in a cohort sampled during active COVID-19. Sequenced input: peripheral blood. The V gene is TRBV4-3, the J gene TRBJ2-7, with TRBD2 matching over 8 bases. The CDR3 nucleotides read TGCGCCAGCAGCCAAGATAGGACTAGCTTATCCTACGAGCAGTACTTC. Encoded protein: CASSQDRTSLSYEQYF.